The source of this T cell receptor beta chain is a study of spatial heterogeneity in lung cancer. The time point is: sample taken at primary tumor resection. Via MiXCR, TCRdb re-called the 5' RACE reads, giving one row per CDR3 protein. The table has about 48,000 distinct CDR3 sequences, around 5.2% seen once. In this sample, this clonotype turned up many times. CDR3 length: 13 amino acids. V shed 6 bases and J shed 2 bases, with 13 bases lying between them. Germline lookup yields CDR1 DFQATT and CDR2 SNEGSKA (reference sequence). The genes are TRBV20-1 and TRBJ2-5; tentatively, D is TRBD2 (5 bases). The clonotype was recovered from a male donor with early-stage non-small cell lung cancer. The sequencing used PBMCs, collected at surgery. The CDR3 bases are TGCAGTGCCGGGTGGCGCGGGCAAGAGACCCAGTACTTC. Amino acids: CSAGWRGQETQYF.